The clone carrying this T cell receptor (beta chain) was picked up one time. Its antigen is currently unknown. This entry is derived from a study of graft-versus-host responses after intestinal transplantation. With 1 base removed from V and 7 bases from J, the gap between germline ends came to 4 bases. CDR3 size: 11 residues. Germline lookup yields CDR1 SGHTA and CDR2 FQGNSA. The study, taken as a whole, reports: Patients with graft-donor T cell macrochimerism had high graft-versus-host to host-versus-graft clonal ratios in allografts.

Method: immunoSEQ multiplex PCR; TCRdb's copy keeps in-frame clones and lacks some. The table records nearly 45,000 clones, over 75% of them present only once. This sequence joins TRBV7-2 and TRBJ2-5, with D hard to call. The source is a human patient who received an intestinal transplant, so some T cells may come from the graft donor. This specimen consisted of PBMCs, obtained 524 days after transplant. CDR3 DNA: TGTGCCAGCAGCTTAGGGGTGACCCAGTACTTC. Amino acid sequence: CASSLGVTQYF.